A selection of T cell receptor beta chains follows, all from one sample in a study of blood T cell repertoires in COVID-19. Here immunoSEQ multiplex PCR was the method, and the copy in TCRdb shows in-frame clones only, minus some. The table lists some 190,000 clones, approximately 85% of them singletons. The sequenced sample was peripheral blood. The receptors were sampled from a woman aged 60-75 years with acute or convalescent COVID-19. Each CDR3 is given with its conserved first and last residue.

TRBV29-1,CSVSGQGTFDYGYTF
TRBV3-1/TRBV3-2,CASSQDRGGQVKETQYF
TRBV12-3/TRBV12-4,CASSLTGQPQHF
TRBV18,CASSPPAADTQYF
TRBV4-1,CASSRSGRENNEQFF
TRBV19,CASTPNNQPQHF
TRBV28,CASSSPEGGDQPQHF
TRBV7-2,CASSRGRDTEAFF
TRBV18,CASSPPRVAGVGSTDTQYF
TRBV6-6,CASSNSRDNEKLFF
TRBV28,CASSFMNTEAFF
TRBV18,CASSPPHLGARNYGYTF
TRBV24-1,CATSETPPRADTQYF
TRBV9,CASSVWDRVNTGELFF
TRBV6-6,CASSSPSGGFEKLFF
TRBV4-1,CASSQDLQRIGFF
TRBV28,CASTGRVNEQYF
TRBV6-4,CASSQLAEGTGELFF
TRBV10-3,CAISDRGGSPLHF
TRBV16,CASSHGVGSGNTIYF
TRBV30,CAWSVNPLAVTYEQYF
TRBV28,CASRTGTGRRGYTF
TRBV2,CATSENYSNQPQHF